The 7 T cell receptor beta chains below all came from one sample that was sequenced in a study of T-cell reconstitution after alpha-beta-depleted transplantation in children (dated by TCRdb to about 2016). Library preparation was by PCR. The listed sequencing device is Illumina HiSeq 2500. Molecular barcoding was employed in the preparation of TCR libraries, with unique molecular identifiers being used to normalize TCRbeta repertoire quantification. The public reads were quality trimmed at Q25 with fastp and then assembled into clones with MiXCR by TCRdb, keeping productive beta chains. Identical CDR3 proteins give one entry, which carries the most common genes and DNA. For this sample there are 530,000 or so distinct CDR3 sequences; 27% appear just once. The leading ten clones occupy about 35% of the sample. Sample treatment or condition, as interpreted from the label and publication: allogeneic hematopoietic cell transplantation with graft depleted of TCRalphabeta T cells and CD19 B cells.

Sequenced material: PBMCs, taken before TCRalphabeta/CD19-depleted stem cell transplant. Source of these receptors: a boy under two years old with Wiskott-Aldrich syndrome, due to receive a stem cell transplant.

This clonotype was recorded at least ten times. This rearrangement joins TRBV12-3 or TRBV12-4 to TRBJ2-2; D not certain. V was cut by 3 bases and J by 6 bases, with 8 bases left in between. There are 13 residues in the CDR3. The CDR3 loop reads CASSLSSPGELFF. CDR3 DNA: TGTGCCAGCAGTTTGAGTAGCCCCGGGGAGCTGTTTTTT.

The rearrangement joins TRBV29-1 to TRBJ2-1; 8 bases match TRBD2. In germline, CDR1 is SQVTM, CDR2 ANQGSEA. This CDR3 contains 15 residues. J lost 4 bases, V lost 5 bases, and 10 bases had no gene match. In DNA, the CDR3 is TGCAGCGTTATAACGCAAGCGGGGGAATACAATGAGCAGTTCTTC. It translates to CSVITQAGEYNEQFF.

The genes are TRBV29-1 and TRBJ2-1, with 12 nucleotides matching TRBD2. This CDR3 comprises 13 residues. In germline, CDR1 is SQVTM, CDR2 ANQGSEA. The junction had 12 bases not matched to a gene; V was cut back by 6 bases and J by 15 bases. The CDR3 DNA reads TGCAGCGTCGCGCGGACTAGCGGGATGGGCCGGTTCTTC. It translates to CSVARTSGMGRFF.

There are a few counts of this clonotype. The chain uses TRBV28 and TRBJ2-7, with D possibly being TRBD1 or TRBD2 (6 bases each). Trimming took off 8 bases at V and 2 bases at J, with 19 bases between the two ends. Germline CDR1 and CDR2: MDHEN and SYDVKM. The CDR3 contains 15 residues. CDR3 coding DNA: TGTGCCAGCGGGGGAACAGGACGGGGGCCCTACGAGCAGTACTTC. Its protein product is CASGGTGRGPYEQYF.

J is TRBJ2-2 and V is TRBV6-2 or TRBV6-3, with 14 positions matching TRBD2. V dropped 1 base and J dropped 6; count of bases not matched to a gene: 13. The CDR3 runs 20 residues. The germline CDR1 and CDR2 sequences are MNHEY and SVGEGT. For the CDR3, the DNA is TGTGCCAGCAGTTACTTACATCGACTAGCGGGAGGGCCTTTGGCCGGGGAGCTGTTTTTT. Amino acids: CASSYLHRLAGGPLAGELFF.

Many counts were recorded for this clonotype. The chain recombines TRBV5-1 with TRBJ2-1; 8 positions agree with TRBD2. CDR3 length: 15 residues. The germline gives CDR1 SGHRS, CDR2 YFSETQ. V was pared by 0 bases and J by 9 bases, with 8 bases of the junction left unmatched. CDR3 bases: TGCGCCAGCAGCTTGGAAGCGGGAGTGGGCGGTGAGCAGTTCTTC. This sequence encodes CASSLEAGVGGEQFF. Combining the CDR3 with reference TRBV5-1 and TRBJ2-1 gives the whole variable domain KAGVTQTPRYLIKTRGQQVTLSCSPISGHRSVSWYQQTPGQGLQFLFEYFSETQRNKGNFPGRFSGRQFSNSRSEMNVSTLELGDSALYLCASSLEAGVGGEQFFGPGTRLTVL.

The CDR3 sequence: CASSLWGAEQYF. CDR3 in DNA: TGTGCCAGCAGCTTATGGGGGGCCGAGCAGTACTTC. The gene calls are TRBV7-8 and TRBJ2-7; D tentatively reads TRBD1 or TRBD2 (6 bases each). The CDR3 runs 12 residues. Germline V gene lookup returns CDR1 SGHVS and CDR2 FQNEAQ. Trimming took off 2 bases at V and 6 bases at J, with 8 bases between the two ends.